The rows below give T cell receptor beta chains drawn from one sample of a study of CD8 T cells in ankylosing spondylitis. TCRdb called the 5' RACE reads again in MiXCR, with one record for every CDR3 protein. The profile shows about 160,000 distinct CDR3 sequences, around 17% of them singletons. The source material was blood, either unsorted or a sorted T cell fraction (not recorded which). These receptor sequences come from a male donor with ankylosing spondylitis or in good health (not recorded which). CDR3s include the opening cysteine and the closing phenylalanine or tryptophan. The order of the fields is J gene, CDR3 length, D gene, clone size, V gene, CDR3 protein, CDR3 DNA. A D gene is named only where the DNA matches it firmly. Some rows mark clone size as missing; the rest say once, few, many or name a class of expanded clone.

>TRBJ2-1|20|TRBD2|few|TRBV20-1
CSARDPLGDWTSGKGHEQFF
TGCAGTGCTAGAGATCCCCTGGGGGACTGGACTAGCGGGAAGGGCCATGAGCAGTTCTTC
>TRBJ2-3|20|-|-|TRBV20-1
CSARDVFEGSGTWSTDTQYF
TGCAGTGCTAGAGATGTTTTTGAAGGTAGCGGTACCTGGAGCACAGATACGCAGTATTTT
>TRBJ2-3|15|-|-|TRBV28
CASSPPAGLTDTQYF
TGTGCCAGCAGTCCCCCCGCGGGTTTGACAGATACGCAGTATTTT
>TRBJ2-7|14|-|-|TRBV29-1
CSVGGLKGIYEQYF
TGCAGCGTCGGGGGCCTTAAAGGGATCTACGAGCAGTACTTC
>TRBJ2-3|19|TRBD2|many|TRBV28
CASSYTGTAGGPSTDTQYF
TGTGCCAGCAGCTATACCGGGACGGCGGGAGGGCCGAGCACAGATACGCAGTATTTT
>TRBJ2-1|12|-|many|TRBV6-5
CASSGDYNEQFF
TGTGCCAGCAGTGGGGATTACAATGAGCAGTTCTTC
>TRBJ2-3|11|-|many|TRBV4-1
CASRNTDTQYF
TGCGCCAGCAGAAACACAGATACGCAGTATTTT
>TRBJ1-3|17|-|many|TRBV4-1
CASSLNIGVRSGNTIYF
TGCGCCAGCAGCCTAAATATTGGTGTCAGATCTGGAAACACCATATATTTT
>TRBJ2-1|16|TRBD2|many|TRBV19
CASRPLRSGFYNEQFF
TGTGCCAGTAGGCCCCTCCGTAGCGGGTTCTACAATGAGCAGTTCTTC
>TRBJ2-3|17|TRBD2|-|TRBV10-3
CAVGGTSGRRSADTQYF
TGTGCCGTAGGAGGGACTAGCGGGAGGAGGAGCGCAGATACGCAGTATTTT
>TRBJ2-1|16|TRBD1|many|TRBV5-1
CASSLFETGDYNEQFF
TGCGCCAGCAGCTTGTTTGAGACAGGGGACTACAATGAGCAGTTCTTC
>TRBJ2-7|15|TRBD2|-|TRBV20-1
CSARESSGASYEQYF
TGCAGTGCTAGAGAGAGTAGCGGGGCCTCCTACGAGCAGTACTTC
>TRBJ2-7|11|-|-|TRBV12-3/TRBV12-4
CASSFGDEQYF
TGTGCCAGCAGTTTTGGAGATGAGCAGTACTTC
>TRBJ1-2|13|-|many|TRBV5-1
CASSLQGPNGYTF
TGCGCCAGCAGCTTGCAGGGGCCGAATGGCTACACCTTC
>TRBJ1-5|12|-|few|TRBV10-3
CAISTLNQPQHF
TGTGCCATATCGACCCTTAATCAGCCCCAGCATTTT
>TRBJ2-2|15|-|-|TRBV10-1
CASGLWSSNTGELFF
TGCGCCAGCGGCTTATGGAGCTCGAACACCGGGGAGCTGTTTTTT
>TRBJ2-4|18|-|few|TRBV5-1
CASRQDRGAKRAKNIQYF
TGCGCCAGCAGACAAGATAGAGGGGCCAAGAGGGCCAAAAACATTCAGTACTTC